This T cell receptor (beta chain) was documented in a study of cytomegalovirus exposure and HLA in healthy donors. The study's findings and limits: It was in a later analysis that TCR association rates were seen to vary by HLA locus, highest for DRB1 and lowest for HLA-C.

Each donor was nominally healthy when sampled (though unrecorded immune exposures were likely). This CDR3 comprises 15 residues. Trimming removed 1 base from V and 6 bases from J, with 13 bases in between. Per germline, CDR1 SNHLY and CDR2 FYNNEI. This clone was seen only a few times. The antigen remains unidentified. In the PCR, 60 Vbeta and 13 Jbeta primers were used. TCRdb keeps only in-frame clones here, not all; method: immunoSEQ multiplex PCR. The sample includes tens of thousands of clones, about 70% of them seen just once. This receptor was obtained from a woman in her 50s in good health and CMV-seropositive. Sequenced material: PBMCs. V and J are TRBV2 and TRBJ1-5; D ambiguous. The CDR3 loop reads CASSEERHGGQPQHF. The CDR3 DNA follows: TGTGCCAGCAGTGAAGAACGGCATGGAGGTCAGCCCCAGCATTTT.